Detailed here is one T cell receptor (beta chain). The record originates from a study of cytomegalovirus exposure and HLA in healthy donors. The wider study: Assignment to the Caucasian-associated ancestry cluster applied to approximately 80% of the roughly 410 genotyped donors.

CDR1 LNHDA and CDR2 SQIVND come from the germline V gene (reference sequence). The CDR3 length is 15 residues. V shed 5 bases and J shed 1 base, with 14 bases lying between them. The PCR used 60 Vbeta and 13 Jbeta primers. TCRdb's copy holds only in-frame clones and misses some; the assay was immunoSEQ multiplex PCR. There are 150,000 to 200,000 clones in the sample; about 76% occur only once, and roughly 1.4% lies in the top ten. This TCR came from a woman in her fifties or sixties in good health and CMV-seronegative. The chain uses TRBV19 and TRBJ1-1, with a possible D match to TRBD1 (5 bases). Sequencing was performed on PBMCs. The CDR3 DNA follows: TGTGCCAGTAGTTCCCAGACAGCTACGAACACTGAAGCTTTCTTT. Its translation: CASSSQTATNTEAFF.